This T cell receptor (beta chain) was recovered during a study of blood T cell repertoires in COVID-19. Study at large: Acute and convalescent COVID-19 samples came from the United States, Italy and Spain. PBMCs, B-cell-depleted T cells, or T cells provided the cDNA or gDNA that made up the material.

V gave up 1 base and J gave up 6 bases; unmatched junction bases: 5. The CDR3 covers 16 residues. Germline V gene data show CDR1 as LNHNV and CDR2 as YYDKDF (reference sequence). Study processing details: Amplification from reference gene primers served as the basis for estimated nucleated cell counts. Here immunoSEQ multiplex PCR was the method, and the copy in TCRdb shows in-frame clones only, minus some. V, J and clone size reflect that table, while D and trimming were determined from the DNA. The sample gives just under 55,000 clones, roughly nine tenths of which show up once; around 8.3% is in the top ten.

The chain uses TRBV15 and TRBJ1-4, with 10 bases aligning to TRBD1. This clonotype originated in a woman between 40 and 50 years old with active COVID-19. Sequencing was performed on peripheral blood. The CDR3 DNA follows: TGTGCCACCAGCAGAGGAGACAGGGGGCAGGATGAAAAACTGTTTTTT. Protein product: CATSRGDRGQDEKLFF.